Listed here are 21 T cell receptor beta chains from one sample, sequenced in a study of blood T cell repertoires in COVID-19. Clones were read by immunoSEQ multiplex PCR, and TCRdb kept only the in-frame ones, dropping some. The table lists some 150,000 clones, around 87% of them singletons. The sample consisted of peripheral blood. These receptor sequences come from a woman aged 40 to 49 with acute or convalescent COVID-19.

The chain is built from TRBV18 and TRBJ2-3; D perhaps matches TRBD1 (5 bases). CDR1 KGHSH and CDR2 LQKENI come from the germline V gene. There are 15 residues in the CDR3. Trimming removed 1 base at V and 2 bases at J, with 10 bases between. DNA of the CDR3: TGTGCCAGCTCACCACAGGGGATTCTCACAGATACGCAGTATTTT. Residues: CASSPQGILTDTQYF.

This clone was picked up one time. V usage is TRBV25-1 and J usage is TRBJ2-7, with 9 bases identical to TRBD1. Germline CDR1 MGHDK, CDR2 SYGVNS. There are 14 residues in the CDR3. J lost 1 base, V lost 7 bases, and 5 bases had no gene match. The CDR3 is CASMPGTGSYEQYF. Written as DNA, the CDR3 is TGTGCCAGCATGCCCGGGACAGGGTCCTACGAGCAGTACTTC.

V and J are TRBV19 and TRBJ1-2, with D uncertain. Trimming took 1 base from V and 8 from J, leaving 11 bases between them. The CDR3 is 13 amino acids. CDR1 LNHDA and CDR2 SQIVND come from the germline V gene (reference sequence). CDR3 sequence: CASSIGPTRGYTF. The DNA of the CDR3 is TGTGCCAGTAGTATAGGTCCCACTCGGGGCTACACCTTC.

The chain is built from TRBV29-1 and TRBJ1-4; 8 nucleotides align to TRBD1. Trimming cost V 3 bases and J 5 bases; bases outside gene matches: 2. In germline, CDR1 is SQVTM, CDR2 ANQGSEA. The CDR3 extends over 13 amino acids. The CDR3 coding sequence is TGCAGCGTTGAGGACAGGGAGAATGAAAAACTGTTTTTT. The encoded protein is CSVEDRENEKLFF.

This rearrangement joins TRBV28 to TRBJ2-5; 7 bases fit TRBD1. Germline V gene sequence: CDR1 MDHEN, CDR2 SYDVKM. There are 14 residues in the CDR3. The V and J ends lost 6 bases and 4 bases, in that order; junction bases with no gene match: 8. As DNA, the CDR3 is TGTGCCAGCAGCCTCCCAGGGGACAGAGAGACCCAGTACTTC. Its translation: CASSLPGDRETQYF.

The genes are TRBV29-1 and TRBJ1-2; D not resolved. The germline V gene has CDR1 SQVTM and CDR2 ANQGSEA. The length of the CDR3 is 12 residues. Between the trimmed V and J ends, which lost 6 bases and 4 bases, there was a span of 12 bases. The DNA of the CDR3 is TGCAGCGTCGTCGACACCTTCTATGGCTACACCTTC. Its protein product is CSVVDTFYGYTF.

The chain recombines TRBV5-1 with TRBJ1-1; D may be TRBD1 (5 bases). Looked up from germline, CDR1 is SGHRS and CDR2 is YFSETQ. V was clipped by 2 bases and J by 1 base, with 9 bases between them. The CDR3 is 14 residues long. The CDR3 reads CASSFGQPNTEAFF. CDR3 sequence (DNA): TGCGCCAGCAGCTTTGGACAACCGAACACTGAAGCTTTCTTT.

V gene TRBV2 combines with J gene TRBJ1-4; D is uncertain. The CDR3 is made up of 12 amino acids. CDR1 SNHLY and CDR2 FYNNEI come from the germline V gene. Trimming pared 7 bases from V and 8 bases from J, leaving 11 bases between. In nucleotides, the CDR3 is TGTGCCAGCAACTGGGGAGAGGAAAAACTGTTTTTT. Protein product: CASNWGEEKLFF.

CDR3 coding DNA: TGTGCCACCAGTGCATCGGGAACAAACTACGAGCAGTACTTC. Protein sequence: CATSASGTNYEQYF. V gene TRBV24-1 combines with J gene TRBJ2-7, with D tentatively TRBD2 (5 bases). This CDR3 has 14 amino acids. Germline-derived CDR1 and CDR2 are KGHDR and SFDVKD. V gave up 5 bases and J gave up 3 bases, with 13 bases separating them.

The V call is TRBV27, the J call TRBJ2-5; 7 nucleotides line up with TRBD2. The CDR3 covers 13 residues. CDR1 MNHEY and CDR2 SMNVEV come from the germline V gene (reference sequence). After removal of 5 bases from V and 2 bases from J, the junction contained 2 bases not matched to a gene. CDR3 coding DNA: TGTGCCAGCAGTGGACTAGATCAAGAGACCCAGTACTTC. This codes for CASSGLDQETQYF.

The chain joins TRBV7-3 to TRBJ1-4; perhaps TRBD1 as D (5 bases). Trimming cost V 1 base and J 1 base, with 10 bases left between them. This CDR3 contains 16 residues. CDR1 is SGHTA, CDR2 FQGTGA, per germline. The CDR3 nucleotides read TGTGCCAGCAGCTTAATAGGAGGGGTAACTAATGAAAAACTGTTTTTT. It yields the protein CASSLIGGVTNEKLFF.

The V gene is TRBV5-1, the J gene TRBJ1-4, with TRBD1 identical over 7 bases. Germline lookup yields CDR1 SGHRS and CDR2 YFSETQ. The J segment lost 5 bases and the V segment lost 1 base, leaving 11 bases of the junction unmatched. The CDR3 extends over 17 amino acids. CDR3 region: CASSLLRDSEQNEKLFF. The CDR3 nucleotides read TGCGCCAGCAGCTTGCTCCGGGACAGTGAACAAAATGAAAAACTGTTTTTT.

The chain links TRBV1 to TRBJ2-5; no DNA check was done on the table's D call, TRBD2. TRBV1 represents a pseudogene. The CDR3 spans 14 residues. The CDR3: CTSSLRTSPETQYF. The CDR3 DNA is TGCACCAGCAGCCTGAGGACTAGCCCCGAGACCCAGTACTTC.

This clone came up a few times. The chain couples TRBV5-1 to TRBJ2-7, with D possibly TRBD1 on 5 matching bases. This CDR3 is built from 14 residues. Germline V gene lookup returns CDR1 SGHRS and CDR2 YFSETQ. The ends were cut back, 5 bases at V and 3 bases at J, with 15 bases in the middle. The CDR3 protein is CASSYSRGLYEQYF. The CDR3, as DNA: TGCGCCAGCAGTTACAGTAGGGGCCTCTACGAGCAGTACTTC. The full variable domain, rest sourced from reference TRBV5-1 and TRBJ2-7, is KAGVTQTPRYLIKTRGQQVTLSCSPISGHRSVSWYQQTPGQGLQFLFEYFSETQRNKGNFPGRFSGRQFSNSRSEMNVSTLELGDSALYLCASSYSRGLYEQYFGPGTRLTVT.

This chain joins TRBV27 and TRBJ1-6, with TRBD1 matching 8 bases. CDR3 length: 16 amino acids. Germline CDR1 reads MNHEY; CDR2 reads SMNVEV (reference sequence). Trimming cost V 1 base and J 6 bases; bases outside gene matches: 5. The CDR3 DNA reads as TGTGCCAGCAGTTTATGGGGCAGGGGGCTTAATTCACCCCTCCACTTT. It translates to CASSLWGRGLNSPLHF.

This chain uses TRBV21-1 with TRBJ1-2. TRBV21-1 constitutes a pseudogene. This CDR3 is 14 amino acids long. As DNA, the CDR3 is TGTGCCAGCAGCAAAGAGAGTCTTGTCTATGGCTACACCTTC. Protein sequence: CASSKESLVYGYTF.

The chain is built from TRBV27 and TRBJ1-1; the D gene is possibly TRBD1 (6 bases). Trimming removed 6 bases at V and 3 bases at J, with 20 bases between. Germline V lookup: CDR1 MNHEY, CDR2 SMNVEV (reference sequence). The CDR3 totals 16 residues. The CDR3 protein is CASSSGTPGIDTEAFF. In nucleotides, the CDR3 is TGTGCCAGCAGCTCCGGGACACCCGGGATCGACACTGAAGCTTTCTTT.

The chain joins TRBV3-1 (or the pseudogene TRBV3-2) to TRBJ2-5, with TRBD2 identical over 8 bases. Germline V gives CDR1 LGHDT, CDR2 YNNKEL (reference sequence). The CDR3 sequence is 17 residues long. V lost 1 base and J lost 0; bases outside the gene matches: 7. The CDR3 DNA reads as TGTGCCAGCAGCCAAGTTACTGCGGGGGGCCACCAAGAGACCCAGTACTTC. This sequence encodes CASSQVTAGGHQETQYF.

The rearrangement links TRBV27 to TRBJ2-1; a weak D match, TRBD1 (6 bases). CDR1 and CDR2 from the germline V gene are MNHEY and SMNVEV (reference sequence). This CDR3 has 12 amino acids. The germline V and J ends were trimmed by 3 bases and 14 bases, with 14 bases remaining between them. The CDR3 bases are TGTGCCAGCAGTTTGGACAGTCTGACGAAGTTCTTC. Amino acids: CASSLDSLTKFF.

The chain carries TRBV7-9 and TRBJ1-2; 8 nucleotides align to TRBD1. The V segment lost 4 bases and the J segment 4 bases; nucleotides outside the gene matches: 2. CDR3 length: 13 amino acids. In germline, CDR1 is SEHNR, CDR2 FQNEAQ (reference sequence). CDR3 sequence reads: CASSSGQGYGYTF. CDR3 bases: TGTGCCAGCAGCTCAGGACAGGGCTATGGCTACACCTTC.

This clone showed up just once. The chain links TRBV6-5 to TRBJ2-5; 7 positions match TRBD2. Germline V gives CDR1 MNHEY, CDR2 SVGAGI. The CDR3 runs 15 residues. Germline trimming cut 6 bases from V and 1 base from J; bases unmatched to any gene: 8. The CDR3 loop reads CASRREAYPQETQYF. The CDR3 DNA is TGTGCCAGCAGACGGGAGGCCTACCCCCAAGAGACCCAGTACTTC.